Listed below are T cell receptor beta chains from one sample, sequenced in a study of CXCR3-negative and CXCR3-positive naive CD8 T cells. TCRdb re-called the 5' RACE reads; one entry per CDR3 protein, DNA not given. The sample includes approximately 130,000 distinct CDR3 sequences. Sequencing was performed on naive CXCR3+ CD8+ T cells from blood. These receptors were taken from a human donor in good health. Some clones in this sample may be carry-over from other donors' samples. The CDR3 runs from the conserved cysteine through the conserved F or W.

TRBJ1-2,TRBV7-9,CASSSGKDRGGYGYTF
TRBJ2-7,TRBV4-1,CASSATRGTDEQYF
TRBJ2-5,TRBV28,CASSFPLGVRETQYF
TRBJ1-2,TRBV7-8,CASSLADRGRNYGYTF
TRBJ2-7,TRBV20-1,CSASFPPYGEQYF
TRBJ2-1,TRBV7-8,CASSKDRNEQFF
TRBJ1-2,TRBV28,CASSLIGSYYGYTF
TRBJ2-3,TRBV28,CASRSLEGQTHYSGFHTDTQYF
TRBJ1-2,TRBV29-1,CSVGTGTNYGYTF
TRBJ2-7,TRBV7-9,CASSLDRRYEQYF